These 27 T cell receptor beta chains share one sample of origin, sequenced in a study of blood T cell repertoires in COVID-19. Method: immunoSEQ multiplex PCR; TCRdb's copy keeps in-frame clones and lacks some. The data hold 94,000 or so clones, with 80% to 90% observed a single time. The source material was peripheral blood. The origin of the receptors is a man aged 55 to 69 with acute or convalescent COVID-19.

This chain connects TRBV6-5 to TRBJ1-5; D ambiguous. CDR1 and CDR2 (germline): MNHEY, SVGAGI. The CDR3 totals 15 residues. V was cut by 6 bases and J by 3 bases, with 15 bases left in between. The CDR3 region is CASRRERRDNQPQHF. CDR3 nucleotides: TGTGCCAGCAGGAGGGAACGCCGCGACAATCAGCCCCAGCATTTT.

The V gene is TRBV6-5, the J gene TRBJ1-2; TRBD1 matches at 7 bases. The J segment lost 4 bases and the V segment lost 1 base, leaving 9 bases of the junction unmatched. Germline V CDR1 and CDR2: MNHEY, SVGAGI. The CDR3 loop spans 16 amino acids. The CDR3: CASSYLPGQPIYGYTF. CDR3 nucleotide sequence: TGTGCCAGCAGTTACTTACCGGGACAGCCCATCTATGGCTACACCTTC.

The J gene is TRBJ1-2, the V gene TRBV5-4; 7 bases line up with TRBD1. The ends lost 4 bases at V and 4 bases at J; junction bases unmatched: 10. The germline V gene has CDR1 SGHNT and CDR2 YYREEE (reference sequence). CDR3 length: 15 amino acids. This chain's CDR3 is CASSLLTGISYGYTF. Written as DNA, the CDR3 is TGTGCCAGCAGCCTCTTGACAGGGATTAGCTATGGCTACACCTTC.

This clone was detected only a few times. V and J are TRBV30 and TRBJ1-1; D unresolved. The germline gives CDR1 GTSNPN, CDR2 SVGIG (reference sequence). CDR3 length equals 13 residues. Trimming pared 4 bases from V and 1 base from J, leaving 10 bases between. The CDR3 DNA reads TGTGCCTGGAAGAGGGCCTCGAACACTGAAGCTTTCTTT. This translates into CAWKRASNTEAFF.

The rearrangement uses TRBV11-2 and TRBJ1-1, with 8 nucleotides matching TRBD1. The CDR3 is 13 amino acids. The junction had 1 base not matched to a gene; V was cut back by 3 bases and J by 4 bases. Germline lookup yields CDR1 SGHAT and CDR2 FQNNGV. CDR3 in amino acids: CASSLDRVTEAFF. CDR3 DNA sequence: TGTGCCAGCAGCTTGGACAGGGTCACTGAAGCTTTCTTT. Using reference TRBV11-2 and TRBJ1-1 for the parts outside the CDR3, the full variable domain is EAGVAQSPRYKIIEKRQSVAFWCNPISGHATLYWYQQILGQGPKLLIQFQNNGVVDDSQLPKDRFSAERLKGVDSTLKIQPAKLEDSAVYLCASSLDRVTEAFFGQGTRLTVV.

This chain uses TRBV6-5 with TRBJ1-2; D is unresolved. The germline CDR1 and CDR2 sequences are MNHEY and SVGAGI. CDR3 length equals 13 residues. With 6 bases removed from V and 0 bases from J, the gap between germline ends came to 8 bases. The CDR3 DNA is TGTGCCAGCAGACCCACAGCTAACTATGGCTACACCTTC. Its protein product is CASRPTANYGYTF.

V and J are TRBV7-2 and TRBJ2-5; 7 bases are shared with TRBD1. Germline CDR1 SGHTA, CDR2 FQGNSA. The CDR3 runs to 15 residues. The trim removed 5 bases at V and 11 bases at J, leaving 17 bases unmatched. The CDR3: CASSPLATGTVGQYF. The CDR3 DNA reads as TGTGCCAGCAGCCCCCTCGCGACAGGGACCGTAGGGCAGTACTTC.

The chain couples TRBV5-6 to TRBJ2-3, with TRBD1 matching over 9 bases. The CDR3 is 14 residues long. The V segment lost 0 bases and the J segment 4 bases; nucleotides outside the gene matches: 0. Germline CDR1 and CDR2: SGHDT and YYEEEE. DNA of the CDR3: TGTGCCAGCAGCTTGGGGACAGGGGCAGATACGCAGTATTTT. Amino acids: CASSLGTGADTQYF.

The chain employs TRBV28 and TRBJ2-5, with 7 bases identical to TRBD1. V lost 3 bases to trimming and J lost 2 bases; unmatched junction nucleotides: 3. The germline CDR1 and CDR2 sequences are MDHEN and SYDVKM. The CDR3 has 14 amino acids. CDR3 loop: CASSFATGQETQYF. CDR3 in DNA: TGTGCCAGCAGTTTTGCGACAGGGCAAGAGACCCAGTACTTC.

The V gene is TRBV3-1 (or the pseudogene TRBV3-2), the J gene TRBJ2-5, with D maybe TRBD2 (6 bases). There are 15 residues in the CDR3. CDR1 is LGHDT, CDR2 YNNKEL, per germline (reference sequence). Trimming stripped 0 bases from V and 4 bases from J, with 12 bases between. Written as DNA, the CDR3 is TGTGCCAGCAGCCAAGATCTACTAGCCGCAGAGACCCAGTACTTC. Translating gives CASSQDLLAAETQYF.

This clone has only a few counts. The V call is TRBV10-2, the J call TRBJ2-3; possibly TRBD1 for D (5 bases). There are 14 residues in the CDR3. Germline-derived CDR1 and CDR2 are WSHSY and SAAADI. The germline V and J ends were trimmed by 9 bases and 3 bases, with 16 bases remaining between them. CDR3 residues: CARAQGFGTDTQYF. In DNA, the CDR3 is TGCGCCAGGGCGCAGGGATTTGGTACAGATACGCAGTATTTT.

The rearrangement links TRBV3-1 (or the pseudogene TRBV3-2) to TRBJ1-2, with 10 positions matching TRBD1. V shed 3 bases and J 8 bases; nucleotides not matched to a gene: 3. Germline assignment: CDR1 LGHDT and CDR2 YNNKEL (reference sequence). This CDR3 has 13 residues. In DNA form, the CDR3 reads TGTGCCAGCAGCCACGACAGGGGGCAAGGCTACACCTTC. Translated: CASSHDRGQGYTF.

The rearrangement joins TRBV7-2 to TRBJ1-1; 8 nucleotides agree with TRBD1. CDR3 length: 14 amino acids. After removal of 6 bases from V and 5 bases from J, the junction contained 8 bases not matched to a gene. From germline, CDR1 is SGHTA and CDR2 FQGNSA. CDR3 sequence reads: CASRSGTGATEAFF. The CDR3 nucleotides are TGTGCCAGCAGAAGTGGGACAGGAGCTACTGAAGCTTTCTTT.

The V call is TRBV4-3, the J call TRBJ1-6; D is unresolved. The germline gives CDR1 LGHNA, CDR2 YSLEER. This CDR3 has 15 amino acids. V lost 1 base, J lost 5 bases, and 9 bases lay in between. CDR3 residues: CASSQADSDNSPLHF. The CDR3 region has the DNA TGCGCCAGCAGCCAAGCTGACTCGGATAATTCACCCCTCCACTTT.

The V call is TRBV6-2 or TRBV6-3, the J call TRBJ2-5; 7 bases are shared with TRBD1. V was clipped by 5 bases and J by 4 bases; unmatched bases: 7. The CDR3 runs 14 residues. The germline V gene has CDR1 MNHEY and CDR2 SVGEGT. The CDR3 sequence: CASSPGQVGETQYF. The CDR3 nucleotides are TGTGCCAGCAGTCCCGGACAGGTAGGAGAGACCCAGTACTTC.

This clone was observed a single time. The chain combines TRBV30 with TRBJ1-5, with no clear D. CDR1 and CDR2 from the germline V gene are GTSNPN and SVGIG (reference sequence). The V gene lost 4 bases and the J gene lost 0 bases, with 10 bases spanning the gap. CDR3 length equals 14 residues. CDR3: CAWTNSNSNQPQHF. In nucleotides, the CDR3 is TGTGCCTGGACAAATTCCAATAGCAATCAGCCCCAGCATTTT.

In nucleotides, the CDR3 is TGTGCCAGCACCCTCCTCCGGGGCTCCTACAATGAGCAGTTCTTC. Protein: CASTLLRGSYNEQFF. V is TRBV7-9 and J is TRBJ2-1; TRBD2 is a possible D gene (5 bases). Germline V gives CDR1 SEHNR, CDR2 FQNEAQ (reference sequence). The CDR3 is made up of 15 amino acids. Trimming cost V 7 bases and J 0 bases, with 13 bases left between them.

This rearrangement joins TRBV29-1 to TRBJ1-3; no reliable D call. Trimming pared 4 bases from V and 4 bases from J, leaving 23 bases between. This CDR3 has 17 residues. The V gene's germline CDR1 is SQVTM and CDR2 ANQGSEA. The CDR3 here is CSVGMGYGSSGGNTIYF. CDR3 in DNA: TGCAGCGTTGGTATGGGCTATGGCAGTTCGGGGGGAAACACCATATATTTT.

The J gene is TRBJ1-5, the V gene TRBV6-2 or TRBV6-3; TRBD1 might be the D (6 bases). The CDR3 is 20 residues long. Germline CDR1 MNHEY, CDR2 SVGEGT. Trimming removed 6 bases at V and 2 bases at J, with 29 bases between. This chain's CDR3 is CASSLSPVTGKRYGNQPQHF. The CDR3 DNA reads TGTGCCAGCAGCCTATCGCCGGTAACAGGGAAACGGTACGGCAATCAGCCCCAGCATTTT.

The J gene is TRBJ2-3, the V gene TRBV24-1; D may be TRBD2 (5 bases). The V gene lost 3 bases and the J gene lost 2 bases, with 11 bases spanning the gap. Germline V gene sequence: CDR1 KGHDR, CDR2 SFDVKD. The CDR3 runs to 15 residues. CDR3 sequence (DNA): TGTGCCACCAGTGATCGGAGAGCGGCCACAGATACGCAGTATTTT. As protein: CATSDRRAATDTQYF.

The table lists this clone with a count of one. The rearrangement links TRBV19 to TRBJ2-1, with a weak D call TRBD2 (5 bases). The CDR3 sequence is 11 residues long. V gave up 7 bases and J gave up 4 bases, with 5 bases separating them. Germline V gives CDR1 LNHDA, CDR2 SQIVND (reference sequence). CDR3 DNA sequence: TGTGCCAGTACGGGGTACAATGAGCAGTTCTTC. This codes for CASTGYNEQFF.

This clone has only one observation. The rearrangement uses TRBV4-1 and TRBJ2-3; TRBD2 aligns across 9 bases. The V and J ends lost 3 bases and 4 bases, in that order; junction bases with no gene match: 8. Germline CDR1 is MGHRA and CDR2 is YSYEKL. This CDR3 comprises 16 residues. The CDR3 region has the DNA TGCGCCAGCAGCCAGCGGGGGGGCAGTTCGGCAGATACGCAGTATTTT. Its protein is CASSQRGGSSADTQYF.

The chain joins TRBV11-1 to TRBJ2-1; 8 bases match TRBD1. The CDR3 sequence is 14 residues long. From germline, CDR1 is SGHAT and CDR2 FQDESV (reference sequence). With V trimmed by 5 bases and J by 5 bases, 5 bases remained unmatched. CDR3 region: CASSRTGNNNEQFF. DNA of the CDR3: TGTGCCAGCAGCCGGACAGGGAATAACAATGAGCAGTTCTTC.

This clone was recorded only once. The CDR3 nucleotides read TGTGCCAGCAGCTCGACAGGGCCCAATCAGCCCCAGCATTTT. It encodes CASSSTGPNQPQHF. V and J are TRBV5-6 and TRBJ1-5, with TRBD1 matching over 7 bases. The CDR3 has 14 amino acids. CDR1 and CDR2 from the germline V gene are SGHDT and YYEEEE. Germline trimming cut 3 bases from V and 3 bases from J; bases unmatched to any gene: 3.

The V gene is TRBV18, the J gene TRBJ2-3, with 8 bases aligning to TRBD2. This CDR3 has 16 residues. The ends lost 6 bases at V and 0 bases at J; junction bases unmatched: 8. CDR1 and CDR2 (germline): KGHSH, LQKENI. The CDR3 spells CASSLIAGTSTDTQYF. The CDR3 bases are TGTGCCAGCTCCCTTATAGCGGGGACTAGCACAGATACGCAGTATTTT.

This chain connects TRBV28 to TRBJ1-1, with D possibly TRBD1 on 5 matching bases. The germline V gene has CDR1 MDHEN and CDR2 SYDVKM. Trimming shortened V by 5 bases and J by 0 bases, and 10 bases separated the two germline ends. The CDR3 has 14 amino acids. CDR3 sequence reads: CASSPRAVNTEAFF. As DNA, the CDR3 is TGTGCCAGCAGTCCCAGGGCGGTGAACACTGAAGCTTTCTTT.

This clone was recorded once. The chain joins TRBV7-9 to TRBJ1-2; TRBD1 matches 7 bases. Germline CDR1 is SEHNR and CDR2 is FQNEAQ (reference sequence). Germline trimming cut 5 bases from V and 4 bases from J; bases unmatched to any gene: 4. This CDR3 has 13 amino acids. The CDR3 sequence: CASSGTVSYGYTF. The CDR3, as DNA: TGTGCCAGCAGCGGGACAGTTTCCTATGGCTACACCTTC. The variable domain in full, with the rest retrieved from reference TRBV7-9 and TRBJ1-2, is DTGVSQNPRHKITKRGQNVTFRCDPISEHNRLYWYRQTLGQGPEFLTYFQNEAQLEKSRLLSDRFSAERPKGSFSTLEIQRTEQGDSAMYLCASSGTVSYGYTFGSGTRLTVV.